This TCR beta chain was identified during a study of T cells after yellow fever vaccination. The study's findings and limits: The CD4 and CD8 compartments had a small share of their clonotypes in common. Abundant bulk-derived clonotypes could contaminate FACS-sorted repertoires.

The CDR3 contains 13 residues. The V and J ends lost 2 bases and 2 bases respectively, with 6 bases between them. Germline-derived CDR1 and CDR2 are SGHTA and FQGNSA. This clonotype was observed a few times. Its antigen is still unknown. The study made its TCR cDNA through 5'RACE template switching. That step introduced a universal primer site along with UMIs. Using its own MiXCR run on the 5' RACE reads, TCRdb lists one record per CDR3 protein. The sample contains 200,000 to 300,000 distinct CDR3 sequences, 6.9% of which appear only once. The chain couples TRBV7-2 to TRBJ1-2; D is uncertain. Sequences were derived from CD4+ T cells sorted from PBMCs, sampled 15 days after the yellow fever booster vaccination. The source is a man in his thirties or forties who received the YFV17D yellow fever vaccine. The CDR3 sequence: CASSLPPNYGYTF. As DNA, the CDR3 is TGTGCCAGCAGCTTACCTCCGAACTATGGCTACACCTTC. Drawing the rest from reference TRBV7-2 and TRBJ1-2, the complete variable domain is GAGVSQSPSNKVTEKGKDVELRCDPISGHTALYWYRQSLGQGLEFLIYFQGNSAPDKSGLPSDRFSAERTGGSVSTLTIQRTQQEDSAVYLCASSLPPNYGYTFGSGTRLTVV.